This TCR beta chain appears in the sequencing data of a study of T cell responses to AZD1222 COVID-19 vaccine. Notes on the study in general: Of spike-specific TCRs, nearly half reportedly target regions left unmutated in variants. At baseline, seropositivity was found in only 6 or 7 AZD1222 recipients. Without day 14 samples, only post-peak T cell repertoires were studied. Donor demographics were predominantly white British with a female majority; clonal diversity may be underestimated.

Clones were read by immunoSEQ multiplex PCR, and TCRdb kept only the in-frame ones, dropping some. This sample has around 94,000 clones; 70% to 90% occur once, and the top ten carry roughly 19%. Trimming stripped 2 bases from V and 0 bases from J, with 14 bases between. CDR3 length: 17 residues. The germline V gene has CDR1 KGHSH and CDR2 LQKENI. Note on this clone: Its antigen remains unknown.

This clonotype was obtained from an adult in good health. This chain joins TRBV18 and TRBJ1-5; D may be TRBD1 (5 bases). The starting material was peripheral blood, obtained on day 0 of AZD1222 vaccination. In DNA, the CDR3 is TGTGCCAGCTCACCAAAACCGGCAGGGTATAGCAATCAGCCCCAGCATTTT. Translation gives CASSPKPAGYSNQPQHF.